This T cell receptor (beta chain) was observed in a study of T cells in localized non-small cell lung cancer (TCRdb year 2020). General notes on the study: Comparing tumors with uninvolved tumor-adjacent lungs, the study looked at the T cell repertoires of over 200 patients with early-stage NSCLC. The cohort consisted of approximately 220 treatment-naive NSCLC patients whose localized lung tumors had been resected. A mean age of approximately 70 years was recorded for the NSCLC patients, of whom around 120 were male and about 100 were female.

At diagnosis, tumor, uninvolved tumor-adjacent lung and peripheral blood were collected and then preserved as a mix of FFPE and fresh-frozen material. For TCR repertoire profiling, blood samples were analyzed in the form of peripheral blood mononuclear cells. What the work shows at the level of the full study, not this receptor alone: The highest T cell clonality was observed in uninvolved tumor-adjacent lung, where clonality exceeded that of tumor, suggesting that antigenic responses were more focused in uninvolved tumor-adjacent lung. A median of 57 of the top 100 tumor clones were detected in paired uninvolved adjacent lung, and 28 of these tumor clones were also found among the top 100 clones of the paired uninvolved adjacent lung. Because the study design was exploratory, TCR variables were selected using unadjusted p-values without false-discovery rate correction. Higher T cell density in blood was associated with longer overall survival, whereas higher clonality in adjacent lung was associated with shorter survival. Multi-region tumor sequencing was not performed, so intratumor heterogeneity could not be excluded.

TCR beta CDR3 regions were sequenced from DNA using the immunoSEQ Assay. The original pipeline was this. T cell density was computed as TCR beta template counts normalized to usable DNA estimated by amplifying housekeeping genes. Richness was estimated using the preseqR package, with extrapolation to 400,000 templates for PBMC samples and to 120,000 templates for tissue samples. Clonality was defined as one minus Pielou's evenness. To identify tissue-enriched TCRs, differential abundance testing was run on productive amino-acid clonotypes with a minimum total count of 5 and an alpha of 0.1. The Jaccard Index and the Morisita Overlap Index were used to measure repertoire overlap between compartments. TCR beta CDR3s were clustered by GLIPH together with public tetramer-defined viral CDR3s, and at least three viral sequences plus V-gene enrichment were required for viral motifs. TCRdb limited this immuneACCESS table to in-frame rearrangements with V and J called. A share of clones is missing; checked studies link under half to unresolved V genes, and the rest is unexplained. V and J calls and clone size come straight from that table; D and trimming were deduced from the DNA. The sample profile shows around 50,000 clones; around 86% of them were found once. The ten top clones hold roughly 2.5% of the sample.

Note on this clone: Its antigen is not yet known. Base qualities are not provided; no much larger clone lies one nucleotide away.

This sequence was found in a man between 40 and 75 years old with stage II lung adenocarcinoma. The material was PBMCs, obtained before any cancer treatment.

The CDR3 reads CASSPGTVPGEKLFF. The nucleotide sequence reads TGTGCCAGCAGTCCCGGGACAGTCCCGGGGGAAAAACTGTTTTTT. Rearrangement joined TRBV27 to TRBJ1-4; 7 of the junction bases match TRBD1. Sequences MNHEY (CDR1) and SMNVEV (CDR2) are obtained from the germline V gene (reference sequence). Trimmed from V: 5 bases; trimmed from J: 8 bases; junction bases lacking a gene match: 11. The CDR3 has 15 amino acids, counting the end cysteine and phenylalanine. Of the read, only the CDR3 DNA is kept; its 45 bases are in frame from base 1.